This T cell receptor beta chain comes out of a study of blood T cell repertoires in COVID-19. The overall study: Nucleic acid was either cDNA or gDNA, and it came from T cells, B-cell-depleted T cells, or PBMCs.

Here immunoSEQ multiplex PCR was the method, and the copy in TCRdb shows in-frame clones only, minus some. The table has 200,000 to 250,000 clones, 75% to 85% seen once; the top ten hold approximately 8.7%. This clone came up a few times. The junction had 10 bases not matched to a gene; V was cut back by 3 bases and J by 7 bases. The CDR3 contains 15 residues. CDR1 is SEHNR and CDR2 is FQNEAQ in the germline V gene (reference sequence). Assignment of participants to cohorts was predicated upon participant-reported clinical history. The sample was PBMCs or T cells enriched from blood (not recorded which). This receptor was obtained from a man between 35 and 55 years old who had recovered from COVID-19. V usage is TRBV7-9 and J usage is TRBJ1-1, with 8 bases that match TRBD1. The CDR3 sequence: CASSFRGTGGDEAFF. CDR3 coding DNA: TGTGCCAGCAGCTTTAGGGGGACAGGCGGGGATGAAGCTTTCTTT.